This entry lists 11 T cell receptor beta chains sequenced from one sample in a study of blood T cell repertoires in COVID-19. Method: immunoSEQ multiplex PCR; TCRdb's copy keeps in-frame clones and lacks some. The profile shows a few hundred thousand clones, 89% of them singletons. Sample: peripheral blood. These receptors all stem from a woman aged 25 to 45 with COVID-19, enrolled during active disease.

The gene calls are TRBV2 and TRBJ2-1, with 8 bases lining up with TRBD2. J lost 7 bases, V lost 2 bases, and 7 bases had no gene match. CDR3 length equals 15 residues. Germline CDR1 SNHLY, CDR2 FYNNEI. CDR3 in amino acids: CASSERGGGFNEQFF. The CDR3 DNA is TGTGCCAGCAGTGAACGGGGGGGCGGGTTTAATGAGCAGTTCTTC. Complete variable domain (other parts from reference TRBV2 and TRBJ2-1): EPEVTQTPSHQVTQMGQEVILRCVPISNHLYFYWYRQILGQKVEFLVSFYNNEISEKSEIFDDQFSVERPDGSNFTLKIRSTKLEDSAMYFCASSERGGGFNEQFFGPGTRLTVL.

The rearrangement joins TRBV7-2 to TRBJ2-1; TRBD2 matches at 7 bases. CDR1 SGHTA and CDR2 FQGNSA come from the germline V gene. This CDR3 has 13 residues. The junction had 7 bases not matched to a gene; V was cut back by 10 bases and J by 4 bases. DNA for the CDR3: TGTGCCATCCGCGCGGGGGAGTACAATGAGCAGTTCTTC. This sequence encodes CAIRAGEYNEQFF.

This chain links TRBV2 with TRBJ1-1; 8 nucleotides line up with TRBD1. This CDR3 has 15 amino acids. V lost 4 bases, J lost 4 bases, and 8 bases stayed unmatched. Germline lookup yields CDR1 SNHLY and CDR2 FYNNEI. The CDR3 here is CASSGDRQGVTEAFF. The CDR3 DNA sequence: TGTGCCAGCAGTGGGGACAGGCAGGGAGTCACTGAAGCTTTCTTT.

As for this clone: Mismatch with germline at one junction end may stem from a read error. The chain employs TRBV5-6 and TRBJ1-1, with TRBD1 as a possible D gene (5 bases). This CDR3 contains 15 residues. The V gene's germline CDR1 is SGHDT and CDR2 YYEEEE. The CDR3 loop is CAGSLGVFAAEGAFF. The CDR3 region has the DNA TGTGCCGGCAGCTTGGGGGTATTCGCAGCGGAGGGAGCTTTCTTT.

This clone has a single count. The V call is TRBV5-1, the J call TRBJ1-2; TRBD1 matches at 9 bases. Germline loops: CDR1 SGHRS, CDR2 YFSETQ. This CDR3 has 14 amino acids. With 0 bases clipped from V and 6 bases from J, the junction kept 3 bases outside the gene matches. CDR3 amino acids: CASSLGDRGNGYTF. CDR3 sequence (DNA): TGCGCCAGCAGCTTGGGTGACAGGGGGAATGGCTACACCTTC.

J is TRBJ2-7 and V is TRBV7-2; 9 nucleotides line up with TRBD1. Per germline, CDR1 SGHTA and CDR2 FQGNSA. The CDR3 is 16 residues long. Trimming cost V 0 bases and J 5 bases; bases outside gene matches: 8. CDR3 bases: TGTGCCAGCAGCTTAGCCCCTAACAGGGGGCAGGACGAGCAGTACGTC. Protein sequence: CASSLAPNRGQDEQYV.

The chain combines TRBV3-1 (or the pseudogene TRBV3-2) with TRBJ2-3; perhaps TRBD2 as D (5 bases). Trimming removed 2 bases from V and 0 bases from J, with 6 bases in between. Germline CDR1 and CDR2: LGHDT and YNNKEL (reference sequence). The CDR3 loop spans 14 amino acids. The CDR3 loop is CASSQPGSTDTQYF. Here the CDR3 DNA reads TGTGCCAGCAGCCAACCGGGGAGCACAGATACGCAGTATTTT.

This chain links TRBV11-2 with TRBJ1-2; D remains ambiguous. V was cut by 1 base and J by 6 bases, with 6 bases left in between. Germline assignment: CDR1 SGHAT and CDR2 FQNNGV. The CDR3 contains 12 residues. The CDR3 DNA reads TGTGCCAGCAGCTTAGGCGGGGATGGCTACACCTTC. Residues: CASSLGGDGYTF.

The rearrangement uses TRBV5-1 and TRBJ2-3, with 10 bases identical to TRBD2. J was trimmed by 4 bases and V by 0 bases; bases with no gene match: 5. CDR1 is SGHRS and CDR2 is YFSETQ in the germline V gene. The CDR3 has 16 residues. The CDR3 coding sequence is TGCGCCAGCAGCTTGGTGAGCGGGGGGGCCGCAGATACGCAGTATTTT. Its translation is CASSLVSGGAADTQYF.

The V gene is TRBV7-9, the J gene TRBJ1-4; D remains unclear. The CDR3 extends over 14 amino acids. CDR1 and CDR2 (germline): SEHNR, FQNEAQ (reference sequence). V lost 1 base and J 12 bases, leaving 15 bases between the germline ends. This CDR3 is CASSLVPGVEELFF. The CDR3, as DNA: TGTGCCAGCAGCTTAGTGCCCGGGGTCGAAGAACTGTTTTTT. Variable domain in full (rest from reference TRBV7-9 and TRBJ1-4): DTGVSQNPRHKITKRGQNVTFRCDPISEHNRLYWYRQTLGQGPEFLTYFQNEAQLEKSRLLSDRFSAERPKGSFSTLEIQRTEQGDSAMYLCASSLVPGVEELFFGSGTQLSVL.

This clone occurred a few times. This chain uses TRBV11-2 with TRBJ2-7, with 8 bases matching TRBD1. From germline, CDR1 is SGHAT and CDR2 FQNNGV. The CDR3 spans 15 residues. Trimming cost V 5 bases and J 3 bases; bases outside gene matches: 9. The CDR3 loop is CASSHGTGPFYEQYV. The CDR3 nucleotides are TGTGCCAGCAGCCATGGGACAGGTCCCTTCTACGAGCAGTACGTC.